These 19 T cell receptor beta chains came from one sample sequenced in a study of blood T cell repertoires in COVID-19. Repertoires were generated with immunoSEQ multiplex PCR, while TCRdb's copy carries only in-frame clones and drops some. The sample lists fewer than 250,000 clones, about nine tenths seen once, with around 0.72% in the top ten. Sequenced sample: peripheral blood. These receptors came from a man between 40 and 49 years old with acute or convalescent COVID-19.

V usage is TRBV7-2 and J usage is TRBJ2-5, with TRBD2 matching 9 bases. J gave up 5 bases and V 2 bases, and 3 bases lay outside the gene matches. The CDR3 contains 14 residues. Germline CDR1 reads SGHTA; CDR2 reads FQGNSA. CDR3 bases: TGTGCCAGCAGCTTAAGACTAGCGGCGGAGACCCAGTACTTC. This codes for CASSLRLAAETQYF.

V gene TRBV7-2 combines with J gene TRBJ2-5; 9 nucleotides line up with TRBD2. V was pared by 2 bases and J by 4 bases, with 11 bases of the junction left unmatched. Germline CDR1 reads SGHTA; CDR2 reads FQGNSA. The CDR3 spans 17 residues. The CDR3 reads CASSLYVAGAGRETQYF. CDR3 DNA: TGTGCCAGCAGCTTATATGTAGCGGGGGCTGGTAGAGAGACCCAGTACTTC.

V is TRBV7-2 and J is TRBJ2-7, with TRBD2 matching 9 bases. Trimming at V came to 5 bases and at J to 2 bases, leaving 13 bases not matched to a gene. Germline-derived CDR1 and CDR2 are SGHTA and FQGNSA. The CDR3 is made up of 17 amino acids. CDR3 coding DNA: TGTGCCAGCAGCCCGGACGGGGGGCGACTAGCGGCCTACGAGCAGTACTTC. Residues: CASSPDGGRLAAYEQYF.

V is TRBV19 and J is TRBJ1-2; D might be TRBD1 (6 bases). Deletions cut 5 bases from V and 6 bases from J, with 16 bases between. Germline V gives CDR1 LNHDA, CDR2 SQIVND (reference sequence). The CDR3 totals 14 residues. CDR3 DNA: TGTGCCAGTAGTTCTCGTGCGGGGGCAGATGGCTACACCTTC. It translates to CASSSRAGADGYTF. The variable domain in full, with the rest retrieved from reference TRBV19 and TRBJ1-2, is DGGITQSPKYLFRKEGQNVTLSCEQNLNHDAMYWYRQDPGQGLRLIYYSQIVNDFQKGDIAEGYSVSREKKESFPLTVTSAQKNPTAFYLCASSSRAGADGYTFGSGTRLTVV.

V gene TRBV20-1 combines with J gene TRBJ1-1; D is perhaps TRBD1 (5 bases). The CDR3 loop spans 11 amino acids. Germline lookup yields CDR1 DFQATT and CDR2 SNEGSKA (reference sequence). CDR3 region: CRTDDYTEAFF. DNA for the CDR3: TGCAGGACAGATGATTACACTGAAGCTTTCTTT.

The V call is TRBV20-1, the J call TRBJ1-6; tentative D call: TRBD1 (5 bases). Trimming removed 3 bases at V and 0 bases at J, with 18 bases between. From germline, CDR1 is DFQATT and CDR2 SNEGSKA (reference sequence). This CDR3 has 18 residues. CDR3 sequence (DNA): TGCAGTGCTAGTAGGGGCAGGGTCGGGAGCTCCTATAATTCACCCCTCCACTTT. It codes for CSASRGRVGSSYNSPLHF.

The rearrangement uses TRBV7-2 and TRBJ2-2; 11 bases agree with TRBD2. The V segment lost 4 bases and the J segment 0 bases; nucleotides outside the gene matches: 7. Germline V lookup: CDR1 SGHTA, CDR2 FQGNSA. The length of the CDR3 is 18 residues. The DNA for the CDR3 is TGTGCCAGCAGCTCCCTCAAACTAGCGGGGGCGAACACCGGGGAGCTGTTTTTT. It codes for CASSSLKLAGANTGELFF.

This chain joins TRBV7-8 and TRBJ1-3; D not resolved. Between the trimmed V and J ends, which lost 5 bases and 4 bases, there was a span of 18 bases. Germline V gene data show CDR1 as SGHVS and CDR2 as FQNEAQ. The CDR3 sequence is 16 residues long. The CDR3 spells CASSPRARSQGNTIYF. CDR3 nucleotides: TGTGCCAGCAGCCCCCGCGCCCGGTCCCAAGGAAACACCATATATTTT.

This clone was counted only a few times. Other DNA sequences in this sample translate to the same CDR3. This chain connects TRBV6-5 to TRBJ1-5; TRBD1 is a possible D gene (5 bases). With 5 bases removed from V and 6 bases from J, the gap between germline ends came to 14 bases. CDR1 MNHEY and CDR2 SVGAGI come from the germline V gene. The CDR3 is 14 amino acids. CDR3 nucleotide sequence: TGTGCCAGCAGTCCTCAGGGTGGCAGTCAGCCCCAGCATTTT. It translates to CASSPQGGSQPQHF.

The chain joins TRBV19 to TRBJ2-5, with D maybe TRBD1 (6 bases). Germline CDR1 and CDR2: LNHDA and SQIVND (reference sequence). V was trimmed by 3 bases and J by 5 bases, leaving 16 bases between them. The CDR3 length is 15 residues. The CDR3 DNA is TGTGCCAGTAGTATTGGCAGGGGAGTAGGCGAGACCCAGTACTTC. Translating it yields CASSIGRGVGETQYF.

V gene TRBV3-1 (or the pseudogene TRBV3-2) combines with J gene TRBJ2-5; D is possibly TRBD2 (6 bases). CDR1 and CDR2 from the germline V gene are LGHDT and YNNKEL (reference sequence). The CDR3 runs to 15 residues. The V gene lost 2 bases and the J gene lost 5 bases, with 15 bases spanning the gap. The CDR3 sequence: CASSQTVRAGETQYF. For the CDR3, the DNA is TGTGCCAGCAGCCAAACCGTAAGGGCGGGGGAGACCCAGTACTTC.

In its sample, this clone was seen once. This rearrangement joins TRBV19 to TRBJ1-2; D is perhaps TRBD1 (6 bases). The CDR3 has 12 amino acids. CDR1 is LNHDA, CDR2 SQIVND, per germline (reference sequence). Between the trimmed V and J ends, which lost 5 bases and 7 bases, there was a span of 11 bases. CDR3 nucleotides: TGTGCCAGTAGTCTCCGGGACACTGGCTACACCTTC. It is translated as CASSLRDTGYTF.

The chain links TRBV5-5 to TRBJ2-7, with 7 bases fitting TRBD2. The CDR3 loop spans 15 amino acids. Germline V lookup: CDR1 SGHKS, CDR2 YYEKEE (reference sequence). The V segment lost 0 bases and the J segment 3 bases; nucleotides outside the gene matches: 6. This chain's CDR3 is CASSLGGGLYYEQYF. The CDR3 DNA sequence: TGTGCCAGCAGCTTGGGGGGAGGGCTCTACTACGAGCAGTACTTC.

The CDR3: CASSSGTSDSGELFF. The CDR3 coding sequence is TGTGCCAGCAGCTCCGGGACTAGCGACAGCGGGGAGCTGTTTTTT. The rearrangement joins TRBV7-9 to TRBJ2-2, with 10 bases identical to TRBD2. Unmatched junction bases numbered 6, after V lost 4 bases and J lost 7 bases. The V gene's germline CDR1 is SEHNR and CDR2 FQNEAQ (reference sequence). The CDR3 spans 15 residues.

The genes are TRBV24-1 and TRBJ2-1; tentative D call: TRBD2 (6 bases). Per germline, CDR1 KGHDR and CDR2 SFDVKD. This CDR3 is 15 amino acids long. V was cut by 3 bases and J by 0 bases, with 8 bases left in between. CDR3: CATSDGGPSYNEQFF. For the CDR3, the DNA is TGTGCCACCAGTGATGGAGGGCCCTCCTACAATGAGCAGTTCTTC.

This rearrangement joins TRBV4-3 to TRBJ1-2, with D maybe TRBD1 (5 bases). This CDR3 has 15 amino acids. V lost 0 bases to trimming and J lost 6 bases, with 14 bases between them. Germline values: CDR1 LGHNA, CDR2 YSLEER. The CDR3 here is CASSQDLRGLNGYTF. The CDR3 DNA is TGCGCCAGCAGCCAAGATCTTAGGGGATTGAATGGCTACACCTTC.

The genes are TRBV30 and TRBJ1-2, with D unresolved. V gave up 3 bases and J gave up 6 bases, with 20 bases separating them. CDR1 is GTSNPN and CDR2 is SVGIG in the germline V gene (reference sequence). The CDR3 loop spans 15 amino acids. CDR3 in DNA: TGTGCCTGGAGGACCACTTTGGGGAGCCCAAATGGCTACACCTTC. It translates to CAWRTTLGSPNGYTF.

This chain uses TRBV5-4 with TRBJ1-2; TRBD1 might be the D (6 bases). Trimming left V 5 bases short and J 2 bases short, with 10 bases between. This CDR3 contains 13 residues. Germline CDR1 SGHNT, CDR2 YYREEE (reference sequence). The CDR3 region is CASSSGQNYGYTF. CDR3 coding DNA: TGTGCCAGCAGTTCTGGACAGAACTATGGCTACACCTTC.

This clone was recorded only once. Here the CDR3 DNA reads TGTGCCACCAGCAGACTTACCCAGACAGGTAATGAGCAGTTCTTC. Its translation is CATSRLTQTGNEQFF. The chain uses TRBV15 and TRBJ2-1; D might be TRBD1 (6 bases). CDR3 size: 15 residues. Per the germline V gene, CDR1 is LNHNV and CDR2 is YYDKDF (reference sequence). Trimming pared 2 bases from V and 7 bases from J, leaving 15 bases between.